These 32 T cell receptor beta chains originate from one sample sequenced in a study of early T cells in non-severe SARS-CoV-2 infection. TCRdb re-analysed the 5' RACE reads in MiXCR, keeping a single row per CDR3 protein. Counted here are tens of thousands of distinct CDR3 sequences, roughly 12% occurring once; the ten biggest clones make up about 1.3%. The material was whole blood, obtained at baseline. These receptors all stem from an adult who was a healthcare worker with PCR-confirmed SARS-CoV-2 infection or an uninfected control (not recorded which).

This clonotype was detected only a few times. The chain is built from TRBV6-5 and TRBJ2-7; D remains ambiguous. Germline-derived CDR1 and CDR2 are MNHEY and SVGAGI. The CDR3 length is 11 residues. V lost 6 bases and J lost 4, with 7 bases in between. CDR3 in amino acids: CASRERYEQYF. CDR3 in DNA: TGTGCCAGCAGGGAGCGTTACGAGCAGTACTTC.

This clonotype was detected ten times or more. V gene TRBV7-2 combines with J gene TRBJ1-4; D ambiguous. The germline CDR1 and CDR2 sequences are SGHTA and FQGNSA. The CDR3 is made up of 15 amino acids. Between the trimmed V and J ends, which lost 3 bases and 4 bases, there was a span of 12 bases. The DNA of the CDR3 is TGTGCCAGCAGCTTCCTTCCAGAGGTTAATGAAAAACTGTTTTTT. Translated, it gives CASSFLPEVNEKLFF.

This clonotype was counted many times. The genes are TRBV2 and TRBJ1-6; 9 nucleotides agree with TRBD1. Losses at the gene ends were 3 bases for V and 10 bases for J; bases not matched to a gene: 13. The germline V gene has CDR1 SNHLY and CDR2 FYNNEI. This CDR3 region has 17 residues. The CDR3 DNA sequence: TGTGCCAGCAGTGACCTTACTGCACAGGGGGCGAAGTCACCCCTCCACTTT. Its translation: CASSDLTAQGAKSPLHF.

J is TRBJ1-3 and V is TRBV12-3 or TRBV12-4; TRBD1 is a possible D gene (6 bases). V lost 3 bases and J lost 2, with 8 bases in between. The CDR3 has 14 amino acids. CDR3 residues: CASSFGGPGNTIYF. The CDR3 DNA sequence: TGTGCCAGCAGTTTCGGGGGGCCTGGAAACACCATATATTTT.

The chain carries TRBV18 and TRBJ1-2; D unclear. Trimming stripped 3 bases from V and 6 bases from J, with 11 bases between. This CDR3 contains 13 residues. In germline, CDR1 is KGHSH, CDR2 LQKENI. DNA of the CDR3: TGTGCCAGCTCACCTGAGACACCTCATGGCTACACCTTC. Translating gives CASSPETPHGYTF. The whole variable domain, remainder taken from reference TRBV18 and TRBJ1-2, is NAGVMQNPRHLVRRRGQEARLRCSPMKGHSHVYWYRQLPEEGLKFMVYLQKENIIDESGMPKERFSAEFPKEGPSILRIQQVVRGDSAAYFCASSPETPHGYTFGSGTRLTVV.

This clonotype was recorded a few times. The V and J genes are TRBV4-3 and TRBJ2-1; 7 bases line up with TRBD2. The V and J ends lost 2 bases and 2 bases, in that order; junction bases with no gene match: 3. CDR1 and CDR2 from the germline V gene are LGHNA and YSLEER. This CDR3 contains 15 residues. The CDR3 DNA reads TGCGCCAGCAGCCAATTGCGGGGGACCTACAATGAGCAGTTCTTC. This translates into CASSQLRGTYNEQFF.

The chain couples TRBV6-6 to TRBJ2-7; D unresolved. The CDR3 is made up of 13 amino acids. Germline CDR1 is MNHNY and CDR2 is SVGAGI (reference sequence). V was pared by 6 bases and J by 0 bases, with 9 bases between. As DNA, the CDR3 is TGTGCCAGCAGGACCTATAGCTCCTACGAGCAGTACTTC. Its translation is CASRTYSSYEQYF.

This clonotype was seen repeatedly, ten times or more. The CDR3 loop reads CASSLTGQGDYEQYF. In DNA, the CDR3 is TGTGCCAGCAGTTTGACTGGACAGGGCGACTACGAGCAGTACTTC. The chain combines TRBV28 with TRBJ2-7, with TRBD1 matching over 8 bases. CDR3 length equals 15 residues. Germline values: CDR1 MDHEN, CDR2 SYDVKM. V shed 3 bases, J shed 3 bases, and the junction held 7 bases outside the gene matches.

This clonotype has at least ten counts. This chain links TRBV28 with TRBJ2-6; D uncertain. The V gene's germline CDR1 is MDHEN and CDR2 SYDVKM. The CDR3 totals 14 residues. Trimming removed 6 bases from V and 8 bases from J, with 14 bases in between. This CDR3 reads CASRPGGDPNVLTF. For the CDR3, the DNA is TGTGCCAGCAGACCGGGTGGAGACCCCAACGTCCTGACTTTC.

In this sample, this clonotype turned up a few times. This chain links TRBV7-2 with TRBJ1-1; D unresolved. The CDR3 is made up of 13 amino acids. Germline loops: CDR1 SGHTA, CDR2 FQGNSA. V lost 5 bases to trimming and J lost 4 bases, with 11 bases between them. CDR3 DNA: TGTGCCAGCAGCCCCACTAGAAGCACTGAAGCTTTCTTT. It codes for CASSPTRSTEAFF.

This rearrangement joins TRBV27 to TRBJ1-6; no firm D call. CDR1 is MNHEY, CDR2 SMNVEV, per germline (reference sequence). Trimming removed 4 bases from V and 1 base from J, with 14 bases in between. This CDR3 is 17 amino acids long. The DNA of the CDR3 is TGTGCCAGCAGTTCCCCCCCCGGTCGGTCCTATAATTCACCCCTCCACTTT. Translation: CASSSPPGRSYNSPLHF.

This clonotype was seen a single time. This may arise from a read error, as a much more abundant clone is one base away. This CDR3 is CASSSQTNTEAFF. CDR3 nucleotides: TGTGCCAGCAGCTCACAGACGAACACTGAAGCTTTCTTT. J is TRBJ1-1 and V is TRBV7-6; D ambiguous. CDR1 is SGHVS and CDR2 is FNYEAQ in the germline V gene. The V and J ends lost 4 bases and 1 base respectively, with 7 bases between them. The CDR3 is 13 residues long. The variable domain in full, completed from reference TRBV7-6 and TRBJ1-1, reads GAGVSQSPRYKVTKRGQDVALRCDPISGHVSLYWYRQALGQGPEFLTYFNYEAQQDKSGLPNDRFSAERPEGSISTLTIQRTEQRDSAMYRCASSSQTNTEAFFGQGTRLTVV.

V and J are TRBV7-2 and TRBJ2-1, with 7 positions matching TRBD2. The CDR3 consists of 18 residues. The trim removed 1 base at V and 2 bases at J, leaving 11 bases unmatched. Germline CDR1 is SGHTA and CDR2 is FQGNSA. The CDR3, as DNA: TGTGCCAGCAGCTTAGTGTTTGTGGGCGGGAGACCCTACAATGAGCAGTTCTTC. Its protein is CASSLVFVGGRPYNEQFF.

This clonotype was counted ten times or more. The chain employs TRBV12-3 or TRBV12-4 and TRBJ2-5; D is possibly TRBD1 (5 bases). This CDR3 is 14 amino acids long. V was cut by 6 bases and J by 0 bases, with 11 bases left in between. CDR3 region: CASRSQDYQETQYF. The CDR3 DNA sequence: TGTGCCAGCAGGTCACAGGATTACCAAGAGACCCAGTACTTC.

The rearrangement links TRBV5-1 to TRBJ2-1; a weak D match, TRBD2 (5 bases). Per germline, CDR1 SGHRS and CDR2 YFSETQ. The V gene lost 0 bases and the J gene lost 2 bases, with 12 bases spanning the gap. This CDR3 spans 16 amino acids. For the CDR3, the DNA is TGCGCCAGCAGCTTGGCCACACGGGAAGCCTACAATGAGCAGTTCTTC. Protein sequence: CASSLATREAYNEQFF.

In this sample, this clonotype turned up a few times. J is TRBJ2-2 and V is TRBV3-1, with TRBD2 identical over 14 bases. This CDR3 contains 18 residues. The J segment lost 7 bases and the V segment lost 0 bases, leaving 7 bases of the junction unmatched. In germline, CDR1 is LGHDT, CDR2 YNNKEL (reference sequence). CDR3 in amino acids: CASSQDKGLAGDLGELFF. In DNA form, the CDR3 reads TGTGCCAGCAGCCAAGATAAGGGACTAGCGGGAGATCTCGGGGAGCTGTTTTTT.

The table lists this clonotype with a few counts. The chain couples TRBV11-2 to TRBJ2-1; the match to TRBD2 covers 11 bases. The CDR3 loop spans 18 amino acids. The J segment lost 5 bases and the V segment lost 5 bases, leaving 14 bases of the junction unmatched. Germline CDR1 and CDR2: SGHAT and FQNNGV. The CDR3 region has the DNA TGTGCCAGCAGCCGCTGGGGTCTAGCGGGAGGATACAACAATGAGCAGTTCTTC. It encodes CASSRWGLAGGYNNEQFF. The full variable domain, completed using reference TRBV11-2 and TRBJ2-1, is EAGVAQSPRYKIIEKRQSVAFWCNPISGHATLYWYQQILGQGPKLLIQFQNNGVVDDSQLPKDRFSAERLKGVDSTLKIQPAKLEDSAVYLCASSRWGLAGGYNNEQFFGPGTRLTVL.

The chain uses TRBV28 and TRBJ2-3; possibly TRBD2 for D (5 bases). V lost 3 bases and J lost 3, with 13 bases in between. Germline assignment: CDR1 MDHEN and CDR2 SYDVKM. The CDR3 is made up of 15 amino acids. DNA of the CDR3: TGTGCCAGCAGTTTCAGGACTCCTACAACAGATACGCAGTATTTT. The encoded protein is CASSFRTPTTDTQYF.

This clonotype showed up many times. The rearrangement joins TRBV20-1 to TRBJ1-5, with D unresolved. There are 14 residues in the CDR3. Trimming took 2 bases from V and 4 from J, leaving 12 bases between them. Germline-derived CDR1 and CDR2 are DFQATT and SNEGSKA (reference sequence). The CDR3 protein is CSARTGYRNQPQHF. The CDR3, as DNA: TGCAGTGCTAGAACCGGGTATCGAAATCAGCCCCAGCATTTT.

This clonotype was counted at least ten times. This CDR3 is CASSLSQENYGYTF. CDR3 sequence (DNA): TGTGCCAGCAGCCTGTCCCAGGAGAACTATGGCTACACCTTC. V usage is TRBV7-2 and J usage is TRBJ1-2, with unresolved D. The germline V gene has CDR1 SGHTA and CDR2 FQGNSA. This CDR3 is 14 amino acids long. Trimming pared 5 bases from V and 2 bases from J, leaving 12 bases between.

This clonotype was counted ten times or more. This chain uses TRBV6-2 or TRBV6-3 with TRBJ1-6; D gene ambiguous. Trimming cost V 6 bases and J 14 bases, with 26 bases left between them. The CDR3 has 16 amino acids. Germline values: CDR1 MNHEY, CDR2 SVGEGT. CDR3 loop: CASSYTSLGSPSTLHF. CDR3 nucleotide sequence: TGTGCCAGCAGCTACACTAGCCTCGGCTCTCCATCAACCCTCCACTTT.

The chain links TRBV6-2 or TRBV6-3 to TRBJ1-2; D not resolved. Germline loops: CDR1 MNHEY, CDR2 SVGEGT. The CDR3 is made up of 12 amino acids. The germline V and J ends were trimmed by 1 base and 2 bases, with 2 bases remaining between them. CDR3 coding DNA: TGTGCCAGCAGTTACTTGAACTATGGCTACACCTTC. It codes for CASSYLNYGYTF.

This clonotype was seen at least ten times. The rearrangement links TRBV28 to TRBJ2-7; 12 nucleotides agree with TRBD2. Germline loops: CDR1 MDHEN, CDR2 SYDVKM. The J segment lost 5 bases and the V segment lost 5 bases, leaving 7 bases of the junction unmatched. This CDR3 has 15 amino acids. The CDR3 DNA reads TGTGCCAGCAGTCCCCTAGCGGGAGGGCCGGACGAGCAGTACTTC. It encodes CASSPLAGGPDEQYF.

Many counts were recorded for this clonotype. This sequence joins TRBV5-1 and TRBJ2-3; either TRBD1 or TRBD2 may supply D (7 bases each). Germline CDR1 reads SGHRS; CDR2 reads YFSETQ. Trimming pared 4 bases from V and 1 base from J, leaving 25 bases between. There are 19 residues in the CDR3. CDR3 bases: TGCGCCAGCAGCCGGGGAGGGGGCCCTGACGGGGGTCGCACAGATACGCAGTATTTT. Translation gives CASSRGGGPDGGRTDTQYF. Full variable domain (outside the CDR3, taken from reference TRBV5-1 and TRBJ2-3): KAGVTQTPRYLIKTRGQQVTLSCSPISGHRSVSWYQQTPGQGLQFLFEYFSETQRNKGNFPGRFSGRQFSNSRSEMNVSTLELGDSALYLCASSRGGGPDGGRTDTQYFGPGTRLTVL.

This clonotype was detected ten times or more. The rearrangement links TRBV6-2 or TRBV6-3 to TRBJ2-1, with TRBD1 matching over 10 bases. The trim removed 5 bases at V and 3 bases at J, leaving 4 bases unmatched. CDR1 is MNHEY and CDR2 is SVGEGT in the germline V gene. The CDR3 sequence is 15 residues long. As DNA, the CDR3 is TGTGCCAGCAGTGACGGACAGGGGGACTACAATGAGCAGTTCTTC. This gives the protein CASSDGQGDYNEQFF.

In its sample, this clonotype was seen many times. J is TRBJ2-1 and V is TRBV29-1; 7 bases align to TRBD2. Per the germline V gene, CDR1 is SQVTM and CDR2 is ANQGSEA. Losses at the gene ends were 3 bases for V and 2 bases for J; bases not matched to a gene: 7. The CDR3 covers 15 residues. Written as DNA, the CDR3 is TGCAGCGTTGATAGCCGGGAGGCCCCCTACAATGAGCAGTTCTTC. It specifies CSVDSREAPYNEQFF.

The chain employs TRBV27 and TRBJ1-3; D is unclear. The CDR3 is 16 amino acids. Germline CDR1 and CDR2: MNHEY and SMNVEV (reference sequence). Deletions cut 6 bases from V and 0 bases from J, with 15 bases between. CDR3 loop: CASSLRGVYSGNTIYF. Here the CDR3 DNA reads TGTGCCAGCAGCCTCCGTGGGGTGTACTCTGGAAACACCATATATTTT.

The CDR3 spells CASSHGPYEQYF. CDR3 nucleotides: TGTGCCAGCAGCCACGGACCCTACGAGCAGTACTTC. This sequence joins TRBV11-2 and TRBJ2-7; D is uncertain. Trimming shortened V by 5 bases and J by 2 bases, and 7 bases separated the two germline ends. Germline values: CDR1 SGHAT, CDR2 FQNNGV. The CDR3 length is 12 residues. Full variable domain (rest looked up from reference TRBV11-2 and TRBJ2-7): EAGVAQSPRYKIIEKRQSVAFWCNPISGHATLYWYQQILGQGPKLLIQFQNNGVVDDSQLPKDRFSAERLKGVDSTLKIQPAKLEDSAVYLCASSHGPYEQYFGPGTRLTVT.

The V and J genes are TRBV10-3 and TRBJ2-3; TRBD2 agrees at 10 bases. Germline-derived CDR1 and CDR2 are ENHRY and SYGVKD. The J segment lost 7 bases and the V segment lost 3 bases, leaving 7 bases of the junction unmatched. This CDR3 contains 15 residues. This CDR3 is CAISESSGGVNTQYF. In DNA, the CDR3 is TGTGCCATCAGTGAATCTAGCGGGGGTGTAAATACGCAGTATTTT.

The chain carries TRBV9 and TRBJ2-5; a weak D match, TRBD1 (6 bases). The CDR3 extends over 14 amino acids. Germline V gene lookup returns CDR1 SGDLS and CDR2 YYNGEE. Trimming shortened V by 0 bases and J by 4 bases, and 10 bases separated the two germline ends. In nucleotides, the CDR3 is TGTGCCAGCAGCGTAGCTACAGGGACAGAGACCCAGTACTTC. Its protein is CASSVATGTETQYF.

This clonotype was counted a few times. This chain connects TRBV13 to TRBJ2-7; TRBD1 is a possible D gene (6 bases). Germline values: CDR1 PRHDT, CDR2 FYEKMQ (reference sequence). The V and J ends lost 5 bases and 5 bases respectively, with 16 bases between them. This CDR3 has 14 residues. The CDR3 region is CASSDRRGANEQYF. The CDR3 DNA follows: TGTGCCAGCAGCGACAGGCGAGGGGCTAACGAGCAGTACTTC.

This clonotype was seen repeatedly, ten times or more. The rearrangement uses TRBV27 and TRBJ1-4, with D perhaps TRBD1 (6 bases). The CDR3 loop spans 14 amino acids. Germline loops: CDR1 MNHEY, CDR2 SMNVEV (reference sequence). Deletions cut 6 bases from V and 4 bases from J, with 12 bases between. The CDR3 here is CASRRDTNNEKLFF. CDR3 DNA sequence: TGTGCCAGCAGGCGGGACACCAATAATGAAAAACTGTTTTTT.